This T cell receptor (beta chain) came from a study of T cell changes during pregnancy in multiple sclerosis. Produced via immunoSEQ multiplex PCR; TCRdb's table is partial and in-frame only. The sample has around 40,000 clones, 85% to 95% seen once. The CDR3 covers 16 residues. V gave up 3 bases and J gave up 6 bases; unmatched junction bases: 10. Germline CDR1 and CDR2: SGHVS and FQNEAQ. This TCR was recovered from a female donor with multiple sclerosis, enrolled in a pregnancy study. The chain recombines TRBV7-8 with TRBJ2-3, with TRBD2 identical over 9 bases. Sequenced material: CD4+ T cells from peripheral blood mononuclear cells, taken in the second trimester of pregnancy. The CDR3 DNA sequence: TGTGCCAGCAGCTTGGCTAGCGGGACCATAAGGGATACGCAGTATTTT. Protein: CASSLASGTIRDTQYF.